This T cell receptor (beta chain) is drawn from a study of blood T cell repertoires in COVID-19. Turning to the study itself: The United States, Italy and Spain were the sources of the acute and convalescent COVID-19 samples. Sources were T cells, B-cell-depleted T cells, or PBMCs; the material itself was cDNA or gDNA.

As processed by the authors: Amplifying reference gene primers gave estimates of nucleated cell counts. TCRdb's table, derived via immunoSEQ multiplex PCR, lists solely in-frame clones and lacks some. V and J calls and clone size are those listed in that table; D and trimming were worked out from the DNA. The sample shows 180,000 or so clones, about 77% of them seen only once. CDR1 is SQVTM, CDR2 ANQGSEA, per germline. Trimming took off 7 bases at V and 7 bases at J, with 10 bases between the two ends. The CDR3 contains 11 residues. The chain employs TRBV29-1 and TRBJ1-4; no clear D gene. Source material: peripheral blood. The sequence came from a woman aged 80 or over with active or convalescent COVID-19. CDR3 nucleotide sequence: TGCAGCGCCTCACCAGGTGAAAAACTGTTTTTT. This codes for CSASPGEKLFF.